These 2 T cell receptor beta chains originate from one sample sequenced in a study of T cell changes during pregnancy in multiple sclerosis. This table comes from immunoSEQ multiplex PCR, and its TCRdb copy is limited to in-frame clones, with some not included. Of around 80,000 clones listed, roughly 94% are singletons. This sample comprised peripheral blood, obtained in the second trimester of pregnancy. All receptors derive from a female donor in good health, enrolled as a control in a pregnancy study.

The chain is built from TRBV5-1 and TRBJ2-2; D gene unclear. The length of the CDR3 is 15 residues. In germline, CDR1 is SGHRS, CDR2 YFSETQ. V lost 4 bases, J lost 1 base, and 11 bases lay in between. CDR3 region: CASSGGSRNTGELFF. The CDR3 bases are TGCGCCAGCAGCGGTGGTAGCCGGAACACCGGGGAGCTGTTTTTT.

The chain couples TRBV5-1 to TRBJ2-5; no clear D. This CDR3 is 15 amino acids long. Trimming cost V 4 bases and J 3 bases, with 16 bases left between them. CDR1 and CDR2 from the germline V gene are SGHRS and YFSETQ. CDR3 coding DNA: TGCGCCAGCAGCCCCAACGAGCGAAAAGAAGAGACCCAGTACTTC. Translation: CASSPNERKEETQYF.